This TCR beta chain appears in the sequencing data of a study of regulatory T cells in long-lasting Graves disease. Whole-study context: Under 3 months of antithyroid drugs had been taken by newly diagnosed Graves' patients.

CDR3-region Arm-PCR and iRepertoire HTBI primers produced the TCR beta libraries. Using its own MiXCR run on the multiplex PCR reads, TCRdb lists one record per CDR3 protein. The sample yields about 560,000 distinct CDR3 sequences, 16% seen once. Specified time point: newly diagnosed GD, antithyroid drugs for less than 3 months. The authors made the TCR library using RNA they extracted from PBMCs. This CDR3 contains 15 residues. The germline V gene encodes CDR1 SGDLS and CDR2 YYNGEE. After removal of 3 bases from V and 4 bases from J, the junction contained 5 bases not matched to a gene. This clonotype was recorded a few times. This sample was shared with a second study, whose subject was T cells in Graves' hyperthyroidism and ophthalmopathy. That report notes: The definition of stable Graves' hyperthyroidism was no ophthalmopathy progression within 18 months. Patients aged 18 to 65 had newly diagnosed hyperthyroidism that had lasted under 2 months.

This receptor was identified in a man aged 18 to 29 with Graves disease. Sequencing used peripheral blood mononuclear cells (PBMCs), obtained at new diagnosis, from a patient treated with antithyroid drugs. The chain has TRBV9 and TRBJ2-1; 9 bases line up with TRBD1. In DNA form, the CDR3 reads TGTGCCAGCAGCGGGGGACAGGGTATGTACAATGAGCAGTTCTTC. Its protein is CASSGGQGMYNEQFF.